This T cell receptor beta chain appears in the sequencing data of a study of identical twins' blood T cells. Findings and caveats of the study: Top TCRbeta clonotypes were shared more with twin than unrelated donors. Out-of-frame TCRbeta clonotypes reportedly had markedly more similar V usage in twins than unrelated donors.

About this clonotype: Its antigen is currently unknown.

CDR3 length equals 13 residues. Germline V gives CDR1 SGHTA, CDR2 FQGNSA. The ends were cut back, 0 bases at V and 5 bases at J, with 5 bases in the middle. Donors were six healthy women in three monozygous twin pairs. Libraries were made from RNA as TCR cDNA, using a modified protocol. TCRdb passed the 5' RACE reads through MiXCR, listing each CDR3 protein once. Here the sample spans roughly 340,000 distinct CDR3 sequences, around 30% being singletons. Sequenced: PBMCs. The receptor comes from a woman aged 18-49 years in good health. The rearrangement links TRBV7-2 to TRBJ2-1; the D is unclear. CDR3: CASSLAPDNEQFF. The CDR3 nucleotides read TGTGCCAGCAGCTTAGCCCCTGACAATGAGCAGTTCTTC.